This is a list of T cell receptor beta chains from one sample in a study of cytomegalovirus exposure and HLA in healthy donors. Here immunoSEQ multiplex PCR was the method, and the copy in TCRdb shows in-frame clones only, minus some. The sample carries some 150,000 clones, about 80% recorded once. Material for sequencing was PBMCs. These TCRs come from a woman aged 45-60 years in good health and CMV-seronegative. CDR3s include the opening cysteine and the closing phenylalanine or tryptophan. A D gene is named only where the DNA matches it firmly. A row's size may be missing; if present it is once, few, many or a size class.

abundance | len | j_gene | v_gene | d_gene | CDR3nt | CDR3aa
- | 14 | TRBJ1-5 | TRBV6-6 | TRBD1 | TGTGCCACCCACGACAGGGCTGGCAATCAGCCCCAGCATTTT | CATHDRAGNQPQHF
once | 16 | TRBJ2-5 | TRBV5-1 | TRBD1 | TGCGCCAGCACCCCTTCGGGACAGGTTGTGGGGGAGACCCAGTACTTC | CASTPSGQVVGETQYF
- | 14 | TRBJ2-7 | TRBV6-1 | - | TGTGCCAGCATCGAAGGAGGTTTAGCCTACGAGCAGTACTTC | CASIEGGLAYEQYF
- | 16 | TRBJ2-4 | TRBV28 | - | TGTGCCAGCACCAAAGGGGATTTGGGTGCCAAAAACATTCAGTACTTC | CASTKGDLGAKNIQYF
- | 16 | TRBJ2-1 | TRBV6-5 | TRBD1 | TGTGCCAGCAGTTACTCGGGACAGTTCTCCTACAATGAGCAGTTCTTC | CASSYSGQFSYNEQFF
- | 15 | TRBJ1-1 | TRBV7-9 | - | TGTGCCAGCAGCTACGACTCCATAGAGTACACTGAAGCTTTCTTT | CASSYDSIEYTEAFF
few | 13 | TRBJ2-7 | TRBV7-8 | - | TGTGCCAGCAGCCCAGAGTCGGTCGGGGAGCAGTACTTC | CASSPESVGEQYF
- | 15 | TRBJ1-2 | TRBV9 | - | TGTGCCAGCAGCGTAGGGGGAGGGGATAGCTATGGCTACACCTTC | CASSVGGGDSYGYTF
- | 14 | TRBJ1-1 | TRBV7-2 | TRBD1 | TGTGCCAGCAGCTTTATGGACAGGGAGACTGAAGCTTTCTTT | CASSFMDRETEAFF
once | 13 | TRBJ1-6 | TRBV4-1 | - | TGCGCCAGCAGCCAAGATATAGAAACACCCCTCCACTTT | CASSQDIETPLHF
- | 16 | TRBJ2-6 | TRBV11-3 | - | TGTGCCAGCAGCACCAAACAGGGATTTGGGGCCAACGTCCTGACTTTC | CASSTKQGFGANVLTF
- | 15 | TRBJ2-4 | TRBV10-2 | - | TGCGCCAGCACTCCGGGGACTCTAGCCAAAAACATTCAGTACTTC | CASTPGTLAKNIQYF
- | 14 | TRBJ2-7 | TRBV6-6 | TRBD1 | TGTGCCAGCAGTCGGGGGGACAGGGGGAACGAGCAGTACTTC | CASSRGDRGNEQYF
- | 14 | TRBJ2-3 | TRBV4-3 | TRBD1 | TGCGCCAGCAGCCAAGGGGACAGGGGAGATACGCAGTATTTT | CASSQGDRGDTQYF
- | 12 | TRBJ2-1 | TRBV2 | TRBD1 | TGTGCCAGTTGGGACAGGTACAATGAGCAGTTCTTC | CASWDRYNEQFF
- | 13 | TRBJ2-1 | TRBV19 | - | TGTGCCAGTACCCATCGGGGGGCCAATGAGCAGTTCTTC | CASTHRGANEQFF
- | 16 | TRBJ2-3 | TRBV2 | - | TGTGCCAGCAGTGAACGCGGCTCCACTAGCACAGATACGCAGTATTTT | CASSERGSTSTDTQYF
- | 15 | TRBJ2-1 | TRBV6-1 | TRBD2 | TGTGCCAGCAGTGTGGTAGCGGGGGGGAGGAATGAGCAGTTCTTC | CASSVVAGGRNEQFF
- | 17 | TRBJ2-1 | TRBV4-3 | TRBD2 | TGCGCCAGCAGCCAAGACCGGACTAGCGGGATTTACAATGAGCAGTTCTTC | CASSQDRTSGIYNEQFF
- | 16 | TRBJ2-6 | TRBV27 | TRBD1 | TGTGCCACCTGTCCCGGGACAGGGACTGGGGCCAACGTCCTGACTTTC | CATCPGTGTGANVLTF
- | 14 | TRBJ2-3 | TRBV7-9 | - | TGTGCCAGCAGCGGGCGGGCTCCCACAGATACGCAGTATTTT | CASSGRAPTDTQYF
- | 14 | TRBJ2-2 | TRBV28 | - | TGTGCCAGCAGGGCCGGGACAAAGGTCGGGGAGCTGTTTTTT | CASRAGTKVGELFF
- | 16 | TRBJ2-1 | TRBV6-4 | TRBD2 | TGTGCCAGCAGTGACTCGAAACTAGCGGGTTACAATGAGCAGTTCTTC | CASSDSKLAGYNEQFF
- | 16 | TRBJ2-7 | TRBV7-2 | TRBD1 | TGTGCCAGCAGCCCACCTAGGACAGGGGAGGGCTACGAGCAGTACTTC | CASSPPRTGEGYEQYF
- | 15 | TRBJ1-5 | TRBV7-9 | - | TGTGCCAGCAGCGACCGGGTCTCGAGGGCCCAGCCCCAGCATTTT | CASSDRVSRAQPQHF
- | 16 | TRBJ2-1 | TRBV18 | - | TGTGCCAGCTCACGTTCTAGCAAGAGCTCCTACAATGAGCAGTTCTTC | CASSRSSKSSYNEQFF
- | 16 | TRBJ2-1 | TRBV28 | TRBD2 | TGTGCCAGCAGTTCCCCCGGGACTAGCGGATACAATGAGCAGTTCTTC | CASSSPGTSGYNEQFF
- | 16 | TRBJ1-5 | TRBV7-9 | - | TGTGCCAGCAGCTTAGGAAGGGGTTATAGCAATCAGCCCCAGCATTTT | CASSLGRGYSNQPQHF
- | 13 | TRBJ1-5 | TRBV6-6 | - | TGTGCCAGCAGTTCGGGAGATGAGCAGCCCCAGCATTTT | CASSSGDEQPQHF
- | 15 | TRBJ1-4 | TRBV6-6 | TRBD1 | TGTGCCAGCAACCCTACGGGACAGGGTGGTGAAAAACTGTTTTTT | CASNPTGQGGEKLFF
once | 15 | TRBJ1-2 | TRBV10-3 | - | TGTGCCATCGGTGGACACTTTCAAGCTAACTATGGCTACACCTTC | CAIGGHFQANYGYTF
- | 16 | TRBJ2-7 | TRBV7-9 | TRBD2 | TGTGCCAGCAGCTCCCCCGGTACTAGCGGAACCTACGAGCAGTACTTC | CASSSPGTSGTYEQYF
- | 16 | TRBJ1-1 | TRBV4-1 | TRBD1 | TGCGCCAGCAGCCAAGGGACAGGGGGAGCAAACACTGAAGCTTTCTTT | CASSQGTGGANTEAFF
- | 16 | TRBJ1-4 | TRBV28 | - | TGTGCCAGCAGTTCGCTAGCGGCTGCAACTAATGAAAAACTGTTTTTT | CASSSLAAATNEKLFF
- | 15 | TRBJ2-2 | TRBV4-1 | TRBD1 | TGCGCCAGCAGCCAAGCTAGGGGGCTGGCCGGGGAGCTGTTTTTT | CASSQARGLAGELFF
- | 14 | TRBJ1-1 | TRBV10-3 | - | TGTGCCATCAGTGAGAGGGGATTGAACACTGAAGCTTTCTTT | CAISERGLNTEAFF